The clone carrying this T cell receptor beta chain appeared a few times. These data come from a study of Ad26.COV2.S vaccination and SARS-CoV-2 variants. TCRdb's copy holds only in-frame clones and misses some; the assay was immunoSEQ multiplex PCR. This sample has some 520,000 clones, with around 85% found just once. Germline CDR1 reads LGHNA; CDR2 reads YNFKEQ. The CDR3 spans 15 residues. V gave up 4 bases and J gave up 3 bases, with 12 bases separating them. As to treatment: some 20 received Ad26.COV2.S at low or high dose, single or two shots; about 5 received placebo; per-sample allocation not given. The samples date from day 63 after the first vaccine or placebo injection.

Specimen: peripheral blood, collected in a trial of Ad26.COV2.S vaccine versus placebo. The TCR was taken from a person aged 18-65 years who received the Ad26.COV2.S COVID-19 vaccine or a placebo. This sequence joins TRBV4-2 and TRBJ1-4; possible D gene TRBD1, 5 bases. The chain's CDR3 is CASSLSGPANEKLFF. CDR3 coding DNA: TGTGCCAGCAGCCTGTCAGGGCCGGCTAATGAAAAACTGTTTTTT.